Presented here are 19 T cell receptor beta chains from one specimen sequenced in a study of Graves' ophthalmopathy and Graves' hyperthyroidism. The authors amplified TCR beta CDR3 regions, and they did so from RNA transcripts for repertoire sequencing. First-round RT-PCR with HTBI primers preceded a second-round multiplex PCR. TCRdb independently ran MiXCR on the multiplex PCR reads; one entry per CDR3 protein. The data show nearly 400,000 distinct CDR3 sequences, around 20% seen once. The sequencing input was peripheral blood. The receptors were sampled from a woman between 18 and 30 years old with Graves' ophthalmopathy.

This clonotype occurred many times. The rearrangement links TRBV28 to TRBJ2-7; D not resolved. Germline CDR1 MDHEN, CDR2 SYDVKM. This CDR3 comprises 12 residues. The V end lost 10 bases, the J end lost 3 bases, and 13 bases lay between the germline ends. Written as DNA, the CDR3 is TGTGCCACCGGAACTCAGAACTACGAGCAGTACTTC. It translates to CATGTQNYEQYF. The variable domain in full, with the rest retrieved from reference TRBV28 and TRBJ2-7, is DVKVTQSSRYLVKRTGEKVFLECVQDMDHENMFWYRQDPGLGLRLIYFSYDVKMKEKGDIPEGYSVSREKKERFSLILESASTNQTSMYLCATGTQNYEQYFGPGTRLTVT.

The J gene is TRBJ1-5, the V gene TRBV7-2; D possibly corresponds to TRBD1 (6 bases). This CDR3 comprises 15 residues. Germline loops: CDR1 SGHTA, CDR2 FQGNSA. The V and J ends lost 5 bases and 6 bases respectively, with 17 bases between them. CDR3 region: CASSPLNTGTQPQHF. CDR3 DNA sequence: TGTGCCAGCAGCCCCCTAAACACAGGGACTCAGCCCCAGCATTTT.

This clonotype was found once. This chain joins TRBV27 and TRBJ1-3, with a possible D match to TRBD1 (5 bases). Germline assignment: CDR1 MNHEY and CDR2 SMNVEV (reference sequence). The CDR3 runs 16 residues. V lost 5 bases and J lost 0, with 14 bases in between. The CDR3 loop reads CASSPRQTSSGNTIYF. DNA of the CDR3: TGTGCCAGCAGTCCCCGACAGACTAGCTCTGGAAACACCATATATTTT.

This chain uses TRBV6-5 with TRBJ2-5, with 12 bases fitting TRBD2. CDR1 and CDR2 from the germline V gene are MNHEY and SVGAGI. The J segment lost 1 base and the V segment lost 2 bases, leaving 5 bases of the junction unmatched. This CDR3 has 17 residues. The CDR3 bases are TGTGCCAGCAGTTACCGACTGACTAGCGGGAGCCAAGAGACCCAGTACTTC. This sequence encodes CASSYRLTSGSQETQYF.

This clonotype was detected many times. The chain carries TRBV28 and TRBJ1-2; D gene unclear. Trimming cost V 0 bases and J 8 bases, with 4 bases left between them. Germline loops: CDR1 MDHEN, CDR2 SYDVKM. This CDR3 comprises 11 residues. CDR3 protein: CASSLWEGYTF. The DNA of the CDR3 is TGTGCCAGCAGTTTATGGGAGGGCTACACCTTC.

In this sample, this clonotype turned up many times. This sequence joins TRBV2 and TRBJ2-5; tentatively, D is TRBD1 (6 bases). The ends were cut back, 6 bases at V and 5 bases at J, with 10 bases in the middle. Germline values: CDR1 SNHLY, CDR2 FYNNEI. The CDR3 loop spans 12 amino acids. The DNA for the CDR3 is TGTGCCAGCAGGGACAGCTACGAGACCCAGTACTTC. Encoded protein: CASRDSYETQYF.

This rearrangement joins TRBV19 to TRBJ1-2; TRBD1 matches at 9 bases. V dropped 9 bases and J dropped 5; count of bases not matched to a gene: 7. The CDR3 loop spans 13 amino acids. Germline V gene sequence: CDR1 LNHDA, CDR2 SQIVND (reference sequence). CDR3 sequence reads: CASLSGTGYGYTF. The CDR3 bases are TGTGCCAGCCTCTCCGGGACAGGGTATGGCTACACCTTC.

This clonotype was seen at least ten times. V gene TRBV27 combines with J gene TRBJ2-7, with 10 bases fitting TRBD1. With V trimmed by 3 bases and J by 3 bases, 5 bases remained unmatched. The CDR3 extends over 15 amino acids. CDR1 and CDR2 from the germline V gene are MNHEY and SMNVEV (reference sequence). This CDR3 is CASSFSTGGIYEQYF. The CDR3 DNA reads TGTGCCAGCAGTTTCTCGACAGGGGGCATCTACGAGCAGTACTTC.

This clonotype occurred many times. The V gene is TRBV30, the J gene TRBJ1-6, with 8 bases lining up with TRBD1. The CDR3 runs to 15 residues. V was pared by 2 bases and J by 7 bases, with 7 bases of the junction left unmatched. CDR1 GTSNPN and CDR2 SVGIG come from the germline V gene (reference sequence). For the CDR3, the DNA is TGTGCCTGGAGTCCGAAAACAGGGGGAAATTCACCCCTCCACTTT. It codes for CAWSPKTGGNSPLHF. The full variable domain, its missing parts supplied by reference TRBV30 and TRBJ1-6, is SQTIHQWPATLVQPVGSPLSLECTVEGTSNPNLYWYRQAAGRGLQLLFYSVGIGQISSEVPQNLSASRPQDRQFILSSKKLLLSDSGFYLCAWSPKTGGNSPLHFGNGTRLTVT.

The CDR3 protein is CASSLPGARAFF. CDR3 coding DNA: TGTGCCAGCAGCCTACCGGGGGCCCGGGCTTTCTTT. The chain uses TRBV7-2 and TRBJ1-1; tentative D call: TRBD1 (6 bases). Germline-derived CDR1 and CDR2 are SGHTA and FQGNSA. CDR3 length: 12 residues. Trimming stripped 5 bases from V and 11 bases from J, with 15 bases between.

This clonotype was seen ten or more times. The CDR3 nucleotides are TGTGCCAGCAGTGAATACACAGGGAACCTTATGAACACTGAAGCTTTCTTT. It translates to CASSEYTGNLMNTEAFF. The chain uses TRBV2 and TRBJ1-1; tentatively, D is TRBD1 (6 bases). The CDR3 covers 17 residues. Trimming stripped 2 bases from V and 0 bases from J, with 16 bases between. CDR1 SNHLY and CDR2 FYNNEI come from the germline V gene.

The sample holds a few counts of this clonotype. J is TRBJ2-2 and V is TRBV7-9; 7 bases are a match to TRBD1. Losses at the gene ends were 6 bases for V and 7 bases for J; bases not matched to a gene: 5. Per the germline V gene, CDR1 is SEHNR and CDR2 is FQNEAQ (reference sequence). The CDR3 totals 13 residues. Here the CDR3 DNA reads TGTGCCAGCAGAGGGGGCAGGGGCGGGGAGCTGTTTTTT. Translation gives CASRGGRGGELFF.

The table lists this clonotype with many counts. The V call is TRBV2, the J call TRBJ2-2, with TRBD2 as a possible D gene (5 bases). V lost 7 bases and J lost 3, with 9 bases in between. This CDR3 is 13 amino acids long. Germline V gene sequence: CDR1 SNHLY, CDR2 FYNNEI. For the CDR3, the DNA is TGTGCCAGCACCCCCGGGGACACCGGGGAGCTGTTTTTT. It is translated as CASTPGDTGELFF. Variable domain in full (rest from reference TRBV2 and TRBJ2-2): EPEVTQTPSHQVTQMGQEVILRCVPISNHLYFYWYRQILGQKVEFLVSFYNNEISEKSEIFDDQFSVERPDGSNFTLKIRSTKLEDSAMYFCASTPGDTGELFFGEGSRLTVL.

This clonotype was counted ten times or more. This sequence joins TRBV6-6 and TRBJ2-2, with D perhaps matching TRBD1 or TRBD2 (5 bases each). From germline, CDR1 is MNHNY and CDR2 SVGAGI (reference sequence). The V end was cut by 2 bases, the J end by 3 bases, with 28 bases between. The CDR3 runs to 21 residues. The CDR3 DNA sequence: TGTGCCAGCAGTTACCGACCCTCTTTTCGGGGCTGGGGTGGGGACACCGGGGAGCTGTTTTTT. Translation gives CASSYRPSFRGWGGDTGELFF.

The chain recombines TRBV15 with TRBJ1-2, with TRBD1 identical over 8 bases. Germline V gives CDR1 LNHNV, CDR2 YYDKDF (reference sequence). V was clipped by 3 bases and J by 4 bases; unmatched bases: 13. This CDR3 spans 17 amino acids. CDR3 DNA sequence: TGTGCCACCAGCAGCCAAGAACCCGGACAGGGTGCCTATGGCTACACCTTC. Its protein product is CATSSQEPGQGAYGYTF. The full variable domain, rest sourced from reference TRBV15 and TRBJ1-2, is DAMVIQNPRYQVTQFGKPVTLSCSQTLNHNVMYWYQQKSSQAPKLLFHYYDKDFNNEADTPDNFQSRRPNTSFCFLDIRSPGLGDTAMYLCATSSQEPGQGAYGYTFGSGTRLTVV.

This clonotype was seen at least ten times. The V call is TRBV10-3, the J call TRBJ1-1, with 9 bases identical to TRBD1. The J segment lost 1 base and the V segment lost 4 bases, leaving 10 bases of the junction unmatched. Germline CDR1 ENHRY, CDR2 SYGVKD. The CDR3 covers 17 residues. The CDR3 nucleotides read TGTGCCATCAGTGTCCAGCCGGGACAGGGCCCGAACACTGAAGCTTTCTTT. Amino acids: CAISVQPGQGPNTEAFF.

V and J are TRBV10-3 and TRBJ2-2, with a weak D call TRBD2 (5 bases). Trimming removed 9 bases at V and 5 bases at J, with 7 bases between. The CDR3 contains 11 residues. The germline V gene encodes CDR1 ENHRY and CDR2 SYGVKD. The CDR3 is CAIRGTGELFF. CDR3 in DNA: TGTGCCATAAGAGGGACCGGGGAGCTGTTTTTT.

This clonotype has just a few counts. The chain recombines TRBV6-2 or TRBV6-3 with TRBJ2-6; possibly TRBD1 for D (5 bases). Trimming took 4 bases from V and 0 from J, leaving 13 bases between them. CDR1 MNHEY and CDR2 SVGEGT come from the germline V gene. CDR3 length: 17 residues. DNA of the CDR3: TGTGCCAGCAGTTCGCGACAGCCCTCCTCTGGGGCCAACGTCCTGACTTTC. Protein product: CASSSRQPSSGANVLTF.

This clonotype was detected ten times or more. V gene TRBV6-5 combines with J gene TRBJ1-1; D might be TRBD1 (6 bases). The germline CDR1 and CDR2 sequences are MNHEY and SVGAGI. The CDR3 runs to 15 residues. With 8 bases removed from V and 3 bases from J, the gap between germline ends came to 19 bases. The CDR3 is CASRRAQGRHTEAFF. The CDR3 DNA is TGTGCCAGCCGTCGGGCACAGGGTAGGCACACTGAAGCTTTCTTT.